This T cell receptor beta chain was retrieved from a study of blood T cells in healthy people across ages. Researchers report isolating at least 6 million PBMCs per sample. Trimming cost V 3 bases and J 4 bases; bases outside gene matches: 4. Germline values: CDR1 DFQATT, CDR2 SNEGSKA (reference sequence). The CDR3 is 13 amino acids. It was with a sample-barcoded 5' primer and a J-beta primer mix that a second PCR of about 6 to 12 cycles was run. MiXCR, applied by TCRdb to the 5' RACE reads, yields one record per CDR3 protein. The sample carries fewer than 1,000,000 distinct CDR3 sequences, about 45% recorded once.

The receptor was derived from a man older than 75 in good health. The chain combines TRBV20-1 with TRBJ2-3, with TRBD2 identical over 7 bases. The sample was blood. The CDR3 loop is CSASIGRPDTQYF. The DNA of the CDR3 is TGCAGTGCTAGCATCGGGAGGCCAGATACGCAGTATTTT.